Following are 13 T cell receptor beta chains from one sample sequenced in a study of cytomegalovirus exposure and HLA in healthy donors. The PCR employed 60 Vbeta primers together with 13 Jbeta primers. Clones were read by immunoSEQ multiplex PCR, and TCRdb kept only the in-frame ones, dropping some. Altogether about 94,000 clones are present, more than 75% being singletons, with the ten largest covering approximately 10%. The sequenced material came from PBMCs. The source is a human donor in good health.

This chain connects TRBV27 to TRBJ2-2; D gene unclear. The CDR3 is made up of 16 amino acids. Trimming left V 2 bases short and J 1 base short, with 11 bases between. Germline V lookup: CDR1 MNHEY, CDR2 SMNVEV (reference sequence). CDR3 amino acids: CASSLNWPKNTGELFF. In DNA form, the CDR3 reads TGTGCCAGCAGTTTAAATTGGCCAAAGAACACCGGGGAGCTGTTTTTT.

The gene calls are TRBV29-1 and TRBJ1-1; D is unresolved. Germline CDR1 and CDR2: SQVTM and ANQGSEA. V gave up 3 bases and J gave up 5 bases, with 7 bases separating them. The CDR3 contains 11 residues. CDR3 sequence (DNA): TGCAGCGTTGATCCCAGAACTGAAGCTTTCTTT. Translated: CSVDPRTEAFF. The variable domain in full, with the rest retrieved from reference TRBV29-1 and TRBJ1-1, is SAVISQKPSRDICQRGTSLTIQCQVDSQVTMMFWYRQQPGQSLTLIATANQGSEATYESGFVIDKFPISRPNLTFSTLTVSNMSPEDSSIYLCSVDPRTEAFFGQGTRLTVV.

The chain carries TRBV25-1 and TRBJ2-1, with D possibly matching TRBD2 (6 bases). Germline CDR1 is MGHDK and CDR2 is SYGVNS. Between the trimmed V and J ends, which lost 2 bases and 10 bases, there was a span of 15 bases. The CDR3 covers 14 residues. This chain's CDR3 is CASSEPGTLQEQFF. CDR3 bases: TGTGCCAGCAGTGAACCTGGGACTCTTCAGGAGCAGTTCTTC.

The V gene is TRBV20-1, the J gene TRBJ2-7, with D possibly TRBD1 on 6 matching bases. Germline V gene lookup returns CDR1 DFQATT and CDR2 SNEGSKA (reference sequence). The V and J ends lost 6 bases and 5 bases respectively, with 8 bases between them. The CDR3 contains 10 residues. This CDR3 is CSAQGHEQYF. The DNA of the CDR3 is TGCAGTGCACAGGGCCACGAGCAGTACTTC.

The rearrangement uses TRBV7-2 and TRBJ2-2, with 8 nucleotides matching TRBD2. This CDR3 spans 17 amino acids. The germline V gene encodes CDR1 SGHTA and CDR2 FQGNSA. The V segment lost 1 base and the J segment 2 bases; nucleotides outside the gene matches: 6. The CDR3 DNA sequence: TGTGCCAGCAGCTTAGAATGGTTAGCGGGAAACACCGGGGAGCTGTTTTTT. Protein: CASSLEWLAGNTGELFF.

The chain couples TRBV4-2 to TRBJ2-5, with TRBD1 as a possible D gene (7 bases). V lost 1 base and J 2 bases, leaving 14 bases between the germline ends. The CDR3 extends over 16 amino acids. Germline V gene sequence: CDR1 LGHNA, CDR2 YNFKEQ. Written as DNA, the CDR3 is TGTGCCAGCAGCCAAGGCGGGACAGCACTACAAGAGACCCAGTACTTC. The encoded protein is CASSQGGTALQETQYF.

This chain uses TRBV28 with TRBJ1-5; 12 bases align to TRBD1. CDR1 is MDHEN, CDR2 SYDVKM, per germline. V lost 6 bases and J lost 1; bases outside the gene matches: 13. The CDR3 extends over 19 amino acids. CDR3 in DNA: TGTGCCAGCAGCGGCACCGGGACAGGGGGCTTAAGAAGCAATCAGCCCCAGCATTTT. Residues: CASSGTGTGGLRSNQPQHF.

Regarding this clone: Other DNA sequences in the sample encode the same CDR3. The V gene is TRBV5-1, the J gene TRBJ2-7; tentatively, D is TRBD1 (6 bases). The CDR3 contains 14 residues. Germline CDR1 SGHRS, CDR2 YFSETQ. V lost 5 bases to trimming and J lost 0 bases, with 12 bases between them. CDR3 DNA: TGCGCCAGCAGTCCCGGGACAAGCTCCTACGAGCAGTACTTC. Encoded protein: CASSPGTSSYEQYF.

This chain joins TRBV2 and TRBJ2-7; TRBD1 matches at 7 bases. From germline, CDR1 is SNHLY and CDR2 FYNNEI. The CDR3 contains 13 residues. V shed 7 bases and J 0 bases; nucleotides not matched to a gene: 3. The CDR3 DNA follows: TGTGCCAGCACGGGACAGAGCTCCTACGAGCAGTACTTC. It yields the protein CASTGQSSYEQYF.

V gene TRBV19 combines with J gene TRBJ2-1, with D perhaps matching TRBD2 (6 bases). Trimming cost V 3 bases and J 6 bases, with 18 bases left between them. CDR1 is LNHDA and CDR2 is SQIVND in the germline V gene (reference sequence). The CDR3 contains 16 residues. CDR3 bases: TGTGCCAGTAGTATCGATTCGGGACTTGGCGGCAATGAGCAGTTCTTC. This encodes CASSIDSGLGGNEQFF.

CDR3 residues: CASSQNTGELFF. The CDR3 coding sequence is TGTGCCAGCAGTCAAAACACCGGGGAGCTGTTTTTT. The chain links TRBV6-5 to TRBJ2-2; no definite D call. CDR1 and CDR2 from the germline V gene are MNHEY and SVGAGI. There are 12 residues in the CDR3. Trimming took off 5 bases at V and 2 bases at J, with 3 bases between the two ends.

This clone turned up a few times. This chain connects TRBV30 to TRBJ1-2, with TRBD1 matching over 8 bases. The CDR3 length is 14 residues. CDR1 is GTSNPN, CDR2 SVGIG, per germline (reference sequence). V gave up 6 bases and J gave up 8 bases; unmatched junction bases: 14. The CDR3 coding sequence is TGTGCCTGCCGGGACAGGATAAAACGGGGGGGCTACACCTTC. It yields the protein CACRDRIKRGGYTF.

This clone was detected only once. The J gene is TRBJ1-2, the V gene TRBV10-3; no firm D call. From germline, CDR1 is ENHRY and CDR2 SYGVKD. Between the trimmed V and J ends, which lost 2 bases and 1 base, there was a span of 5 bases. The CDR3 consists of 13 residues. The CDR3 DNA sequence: TGTGCCATCAGTGAGACAGATAACTATGGCTACACCTTC. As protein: CAISETDNYGYTF.